The 28 T cell receptor beta chains below come from one sample, sequenced in a study of blood T cells in healthy people across ages. Next came a second PCR, run for roughly 6 to 11 cycles, which used a sample-barcoded 5' primer along with a J-beta primer mix. MiXCR, applied by TCRdb to the 5' RACE reads, yields one record per CDR3 protein. This table holds about 1.8 million distinct CDR3 sequences, less than 50% found once. What was sequenced was blood. These receptors all stem from a middle-aged woman in good health.

The chain combines TRBV20-1 with TRBJ1-6, with D perhaps TRBD1 (5 bases). Germline assignment: CDR1 DFQATT and CDR2 SNEGSKA (reference sequence). The length of the CDR3 is 13 residues. V dropped 6 bases and J dropped 5 bases, with 11 bases sitting between them. The CDR3 loop is CSAPAQDNSPLHF. The CDR3 nucleotides are TGCAGTGCGCCGGCACAGGATAATTCACCCCTCCACTTT.

This clonotype was seen more than once but under ten times. The V and J genes are TRBV15 and TRBJ2-7; TRBD2 matches at 9 bases. J lost 5 bases, V lost 0 bases, and 5 bases had no gene match. This CDR3 has 15 amino acids. Per the germline V gene, CDR1 is LNHNV and CDR2 is YYDKDF (reference sequence). This CDR3 reads CATSRDPSGGNEQYF. The CDR3 nucleotides are TGTGCCACCAGCAGAGATCCCAGCGGGGGGAACGAGCAGTACTTC.

This clonotype was observed a handful of times. The chain links TRBV12-3 or TRBV12-4 to TRBJ2-5; 7 bases are shared with TRBD1. The CDR3 consists of 17 residues. With 4 bases clipped from V and 5 bases from J, the junction kept 16 bases outside the gene matches. The CDR3 region is CASSSLPGTADGETQYF. In DNA form, the CDR3 reads TGTGCCAGCAGTTCCCTCCCCGGGACAGCTGATGGCGAGACCCAGTACTTC.

The chain employs TRBV2 and TRBJ1-1; D unresolved. Trimming cost V 8 bases and J 0 bases, with 10 bases left between them. The CDR3 sequence is 13 residues long. Per the germline V gene, CDR1 is SNHLY and CDR2 is FYNNEI. This chain's CDR3 is CASCTDMNTEAFF. In nucleotides, the CDR3 is TGTGCCAGCTGTACAGATATGAACACTGAAGCTTTCTTT.

This chain connects TRBV12-3 or TRBV12-4 to TRBJ2-1, with TRBD2 matching over 14 bases. The CDR3 extends over 16 amino acids. V shed 6 bases and J 5 bases; nucleotides not matched to a gene: 6. CDR3 sequence: CASSRLAGGINNEQFF. The CDR3, as DNA: TGTGCCAGCAGCAGACTAGCGGGGGGGATAAACAATGAGCAGTTCTTC.

This sequence joins TRBV11-2 and TRBJ2-1; the match to TRBD2 covers 14 bases. Germline lookup yields CDR1 SGHAT and CDR2 FQNNGV. The CDR3 extends over 17 amino acids. V was clipped by 5 bases and J by 6 bases; unmatched bases: 9. CDR3 sequence: CASSLGLAGAAFNEQFF. The CDR3 DNA reads TGTGCCAGCAGCCTGGGACTAGCGGGGGCCGCTTTCAATGAGCAGTTCTTC.

This clonotype showed up just a few times. The chain is built from TRBV7-8 and TRBJ2-7, with D maybe TRBD2 (6 bases). The germline V gene has CDR1 SGHVS and CDR2 FQNEAQ. This CDR3 has 18 amino acids. With 5 bases removed from V and 5 bases from J, the gap between germline ends came to 28 bases. In DNA, the CDR3 is TGTGCCAGCAGCCCCGCCTTTGGGAGGTCGTCCCCATGGAACGAGCAGTACTTC. Protein product: CASSPAFGRSSPWNEQYF.

The chain combines TRBV6-1 with TRBJ2-3; 11 bases are a match to TRBD2. This CDR3 comprises 17 residues. J was trimmed by 2 bases and V by 4 bases; bases with no gene match: 8. Germline V gives CDR1 MNHNS, CDR2 SASEGT. Here the CDR3 reads CASSGLAGQTITDTQYF. CDR3 in DNA: TGTGCCAGCAGTGGACTAGCGGGGCAAACGATCACAGATACGCAGTATTTT.

This clonotype has only a few counts. This sequence joins TRBV7-3 and TRBJ2-3, with 12 bases lining up with TRBD2. This CDR3 spans 16 amino acids. Germline V CDR1 and CDR2: SGHTA, FQGTGA. The V and J ends lost 2 bases and 1 base, in that order; junction bases with no gene match: 1. This CDR3 reads CASSLGTSGRTDTQYF. Here the CDR3 DNA reads TGTGCCAGCAGCTTAGGGACTAGCGGGCGCACAGATACGCAGTATTTT.

The chain combines TRBV5-1 with TRBJ2-7, with a tentative D call TRBD2 (6 bases). The end of the DNA is better explained by TRBJ2-4, so the J call may be wrong. Germline CDR1 reads SGHRS; CDR2 reads YFSETQ. This CDR3 has 14 residues. CDR3 sequence: CASTGGGPRDIQYF. Written as DNA, the CDR3 is TGCGCCAGTACCGGGGGAGGACCACGGGACATTCAGTACTTC.

This clonotype was found many times. This chain joins TRBV7-2 and TRBJ2-1; no clear D. In germline, CDR1 is SGHTA, CDR2 FQGNSA. V dropped 5 bases and J dropped 0 bases, with 8 bases sitting between them. This CDR3 region has 14 residues. CDR3 sequence reads: CASSLPDSYNEQFF. The CDR3 coding sequence is TGTGCCAGCAGCCTCCCAGACTCCTACAATGAGCAGTTCTTC.

The chain recombines TRBV6-2 or TRBV6-3 with TRBJ2-3; 7 bases map to TRBD2. CDR3 length: 14 amino acids. Germline CDR1 MNHEY, CDR2 SVGEGT. The V and J ends lost 6 bases and 2 bases, in that order; junction bases with no gene match: 5. The DNA of the CDR3 is TGTGCCAGCAGGAATCGGGGGGTCACAGATACGCAGTATTTT. This gives the protein CASRNRGVTDTQYF.

The chain joins TRBV7-2 to TRBJ1-1; D might be TRBD1 (5 bases). The V end was cut by 3 bases, the J end by 2 bases, with 10 bases between. The CDR3 loop spans 14 amino acids. Germline V gene lookup returns CDR1 SGHTA and CDR2 FQGNSA. CDR3 loop: CASSFRDPNTEAFF. The CDR3 coding sequence is TGTGCCAGCAGCTTTAGGGACCCCAACACTGAAGCTTTCTTT.

This chain joins TRBV18 and TRBJ2-7; 7 nucleotides line up with TRBD1. In germline, CDR1 is KGHSH, CDR2 LQKENI. The CDR3 is 14 amino acids. Trimming took 2 bases from V and 3 from J; bases not matched to a gene: 4. The CDR3 region is CASSPGPGGYEQYF. For the CDR3, the DNA is TGTGCCAGCTCACCAGGGCCAGGGGGCTACGAGCAGTACTTC.

This clonotype was seen ten or more times. The genes are TRBV29-1 and TRBJ2-7; 10 bases fit TRBD1. The CDR3 length is 13 residues. The ends lost 3 bases at V and 2 bases at J; junction bases unmatched: 1. CDR1 is SQVTM, CDR2 ANQGSEA, per germline. DNA of the CDR3: TGCAGCGTTGAGGGACAGGGGACCTACGAGCAGTACTTC. Its protein product is CSVEGQGTYEQYF.

The chain links TRBV29-1 to TRBJ2-7; 9 bases map to TRBD1. Trimming took 7 bases from V and 2 from J; bases not matched to a gene: 12. Per germline, CDR1 SQVTM and CDR2 ANQGSEA. This CDR3 comprises 15 residues. The chain's CDR3 is CSARGQGGGTYEQYF. In DNA form, the CDR3 reads TGCAGCGCCAGGGGACAGGGAGGGGGTACCTACGAGCAGTACTTC.

The rearrangement links TRBV9 to TRBJ2-2; possibly TRBD2 for D (6 bases). The CDR3 is 15 amino acids. The germline V gene encodes CDR1 SGDLS and CDR2 YYNGEE. Trimming took off 4 bases at V and 0 bases at J, with 10 bases between the two ends. This chain's CDR3 is CASSTGDSNTGELFF. The CDR3, as DNA: TGTGCCAGCAGCACGGGGGACTCGAACACCGGGGAGCTGTTTTTT.

This chain links TRBV6-6 with TRBJ2-7, with TRBD2 as a possible D gene (7 bases). Germline V gives CDR1 MNHNY, CDR2 SVGAGI (reference sequence). The CDR3 runs 12 residues. Trimming pared 6 bases from V and 11 bases from J, leaving 17 bases between. CDR3 DNA: TGTGCCAGCAGCTCCCTAAGAGGGGGGGAGTACTTC. It is translated as CASSSLRGGEYF.

V and J are TRBV5-6 and TRBJ2-5; D is undetermined. Germline values: CDR1 SGHDT, CDR2 YYEEEE. Trimming shortened V by 4 bases and J by 2 bases, and 15 bases separated the two germline ends. The CDR3 is 15 amino acids. CDR3 residues: CASSTSWSQQETQYF. The CDR3 nucleotides read TGTGCCAGCAGCACCTCGTGGTCACAACAAGAGACCCAGTACTTC.

The chain recombines TRBV11-2 with TRBJ2-5; D perhaps matches TRBD1 (5 bases). The CDR3 sequence is 12 residues long. The germline V gene has CDR1 SGHAT and CDR2 FQNNGV. The V end was cut by 5 bases, the J end by 7 bases, with 11 bases between. The CDR3 coding sequence is TGTGCCAGCAGCGCCGCGCAGGGGACCCAGTACTTC. This sequence encodes CASSAAQGTQYF.

V is TRBV4-2 and J is TRBJ2-5; no clear D gene. CDR3 length equals 14 residues. The germline V gene has CDR1 LGHNA and CDR2 YNFKEQ. The V end was cut by 0 bases, the J end by 3 bases, with 8 bases between. The DNA for the CDR3 is TGTGCCAGCAGCCAAGATTACCTGGAAGAGACCCAGTACTTC. It yields the protein CASSQDYLEETQYF.

This clonotype was seen more than once but under ten times. The genes are TRBV14 and TRBJ2-5, with D tentatively TRBD2 (6 bases). Germline CDR1 and CDR2: SGHDN and FVKESK. V shed 3 bases and J shed 6 bases, with 17 bases lying between them. The CDR3 length is 15 residues. CDR3 residues: CASSQRGTSDKTQYF. DNA of the CDR3: TGTGCCAGCAGCCAGAGAGGGACTTCGGATAAGACCCAGTACTTC.

This clonotype has more than one count but fewer than ten. V and J are TRBV6-6 and TRBJ1-1; D gene ambiguous. Germline CDR1 MNHNY, CDR2 SVGAGI (reference sequence). This CDR3 contains 17 residues. The germline V and J ends were trimmed by 4 bases and 5 bases, with 23 bases remaining between them. CDR3 DNA: TGTGCCAGCAGTTCCACTCAGGAGGGCCCTCTTTATACTGAAGCTTTCTTT. Translated, it gives CASSSTQEGPLYTEAFF.

This rearrangement joins TRBV20-1 to TRBJ2-3; possibly TRBD2 for D (6 bases). Trimming took off 4 bases at V and 2 bases at J, with 13 bases between the two ends. Germline values: CDR1 DFQATT, CDR2 SNEGSKA (reference sequence). The CDR3 has 14 residues. As DNA, the CDR3 is TGCAGTGCTAAATCGGGCGGGAACACAGATACGCAGTATTTT. This gives the protein CSAKSGGNTDTQYF.

The genes are TRBV4-2 and TRBJ2-5; TRBD2 is a possible D gene (5 bases). V was cut by 5 bases and J by 3 bases, with 16 bases left in between. In germline, CDR1 is LGHNA, CDR2 YNFKEQ. This CDR3 has 15 residues. The CDR3 loop reads CASSGGRGGKETQYF. For the CDR3, the DNA is TGTGCCAGCAGCGGCGGTCGGGGTGGGAAAGAGACCCAGTACTTC.

This clonotype was detected many times. The chain's CDR3 is CSARLQGVHEQYF. The CDR3 DNA reads as TGCAGTGCTAGACTACAGGGGGTCCACGAGCAGTACTTC. V gene TRBV20-1 combines with J gene TRBJ2-7, with 8 bases matching TRBD1. The junction had 5 bases not matched to a gene; V was cut back by 2 bases and J by 5 bases. CDR1 is DFQATT, CDR2 SNEGSKA, per germline (reference sequence). This CDR3 comprises 13 residues.

The chain uses TRBV6-1 and TRBJ2-1, with 9 bases aligning to TRBD1. V shed 4 bases and J 2 bases; nucleotides not matched to a gene: 9. The CDR3 sequence is 17 residues long. Looked up from germline, CDR1 is MNHNS and CDR2 is SASEGT. Written as DNA, the CDR3 is TGTGCCAGCAGTGCTCCCGGGACAGGGTACCCCTACAATGAGCAGTTCTTC. Translated, it gives CASSAPGTGYPYNEQFF.

This clonotype has a handful of counts. The chain couples TRBV9 to TRBJ2-4; TRBD1 or TRBD2 may be the D gene (5 bases each). Germline V CDR1 and CDR2: SGDLS, YYNGEE. Trimming removed 4 bases at V and 8 bases at J, with 19 bases between. The CDR3 extends over 15 amino acids. The CDR3 loop reads CASSTKGSGRDIQYF. The CDR3 DNA follows: TGTGCCAGCAGCACCAAGGGCAGCGGCAGGGACATTCAGTACTTC.